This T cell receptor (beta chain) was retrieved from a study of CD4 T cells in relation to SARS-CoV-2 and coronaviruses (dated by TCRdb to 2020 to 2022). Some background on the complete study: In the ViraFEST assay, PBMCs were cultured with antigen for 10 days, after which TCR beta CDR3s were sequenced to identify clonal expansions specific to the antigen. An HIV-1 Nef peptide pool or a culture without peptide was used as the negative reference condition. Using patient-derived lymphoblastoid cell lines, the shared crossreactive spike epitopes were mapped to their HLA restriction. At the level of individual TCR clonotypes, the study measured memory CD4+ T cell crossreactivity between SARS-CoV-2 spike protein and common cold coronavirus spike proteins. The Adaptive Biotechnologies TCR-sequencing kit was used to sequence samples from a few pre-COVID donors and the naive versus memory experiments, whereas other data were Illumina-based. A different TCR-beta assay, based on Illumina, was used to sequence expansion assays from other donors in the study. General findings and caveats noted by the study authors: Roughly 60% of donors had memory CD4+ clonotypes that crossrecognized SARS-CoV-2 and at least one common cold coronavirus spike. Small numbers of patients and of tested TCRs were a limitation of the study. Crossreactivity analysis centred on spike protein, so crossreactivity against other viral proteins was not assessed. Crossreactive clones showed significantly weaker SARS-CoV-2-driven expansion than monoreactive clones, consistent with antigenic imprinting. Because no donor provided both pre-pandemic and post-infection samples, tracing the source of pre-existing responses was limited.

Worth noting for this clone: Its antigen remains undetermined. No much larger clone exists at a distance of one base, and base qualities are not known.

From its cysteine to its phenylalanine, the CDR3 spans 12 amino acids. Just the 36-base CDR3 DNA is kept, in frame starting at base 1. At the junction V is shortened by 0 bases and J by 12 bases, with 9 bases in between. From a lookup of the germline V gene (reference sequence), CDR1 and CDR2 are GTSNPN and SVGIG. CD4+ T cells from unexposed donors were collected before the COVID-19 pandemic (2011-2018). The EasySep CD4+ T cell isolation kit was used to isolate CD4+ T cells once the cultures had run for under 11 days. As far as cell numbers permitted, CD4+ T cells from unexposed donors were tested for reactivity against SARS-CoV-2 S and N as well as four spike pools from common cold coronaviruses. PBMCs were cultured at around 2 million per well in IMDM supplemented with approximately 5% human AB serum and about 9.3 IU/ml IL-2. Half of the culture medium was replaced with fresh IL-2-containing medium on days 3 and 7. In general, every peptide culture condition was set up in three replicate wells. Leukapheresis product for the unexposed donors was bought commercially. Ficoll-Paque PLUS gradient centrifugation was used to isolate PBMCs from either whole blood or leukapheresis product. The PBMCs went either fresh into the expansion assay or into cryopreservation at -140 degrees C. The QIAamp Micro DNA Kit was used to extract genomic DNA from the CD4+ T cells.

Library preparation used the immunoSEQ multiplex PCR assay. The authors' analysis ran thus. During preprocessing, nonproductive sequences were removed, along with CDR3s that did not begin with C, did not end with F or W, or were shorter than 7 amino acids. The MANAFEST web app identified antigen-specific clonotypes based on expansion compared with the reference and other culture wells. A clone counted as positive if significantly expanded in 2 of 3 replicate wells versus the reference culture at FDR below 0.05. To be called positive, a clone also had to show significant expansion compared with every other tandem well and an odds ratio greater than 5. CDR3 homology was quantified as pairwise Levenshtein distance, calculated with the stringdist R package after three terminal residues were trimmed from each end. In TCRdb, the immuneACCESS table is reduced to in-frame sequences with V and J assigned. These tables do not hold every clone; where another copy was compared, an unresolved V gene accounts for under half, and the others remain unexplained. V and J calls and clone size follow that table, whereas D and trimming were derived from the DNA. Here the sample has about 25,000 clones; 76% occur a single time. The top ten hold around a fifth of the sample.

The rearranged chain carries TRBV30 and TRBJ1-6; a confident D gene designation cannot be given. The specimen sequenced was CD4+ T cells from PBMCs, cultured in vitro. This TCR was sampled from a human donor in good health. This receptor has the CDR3 CAWSVRGRPLHF. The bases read TGTGCCTGGAGTGTACGCGGGAGACCCCTCCACTTT.